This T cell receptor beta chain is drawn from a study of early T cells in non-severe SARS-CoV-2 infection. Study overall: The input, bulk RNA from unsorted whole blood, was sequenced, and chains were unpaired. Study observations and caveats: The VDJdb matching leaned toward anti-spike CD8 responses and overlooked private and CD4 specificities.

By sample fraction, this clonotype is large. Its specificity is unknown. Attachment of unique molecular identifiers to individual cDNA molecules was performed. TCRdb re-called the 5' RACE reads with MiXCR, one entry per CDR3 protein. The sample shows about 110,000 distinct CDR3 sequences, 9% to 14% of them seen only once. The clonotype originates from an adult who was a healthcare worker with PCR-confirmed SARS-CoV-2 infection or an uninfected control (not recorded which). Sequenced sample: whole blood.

The CDR3 coding sequence is TGCAGCGTTGAAGGGGGGAGCACAGATACGCAGTATTTT. Protein: CSVEGGSTDTQYF. The genes are TRBV29-1 and TRBJ2-3; either TRBD1 or TRBD2 may fit D (5 bases each). Deletions cut 1 base from V and 0 bases from J, with 5 bases between. Germline V gene sequence: CDR1 SQVTM, CDR2 ANQGSEA. CDR3 length: 13 residues.